These T cell receptor beta chains were read from a single sample in a study of T-cell memory formation after mild COVID-19. A single record per CDR3 protein comes from TCRdb applying MiXCR to the 5' RACE reads. The sample yields roughly 340,000 distinct CDR3 sequences, less than 25% seen once. The sample comprised PBMCs or a T cell subset sorted from them (not recorded which). These receptors were collected from a man aged 18 to 30 who had mild COVID-19 (a few samples of this study predate the infection). Cell type and time point are not known. CDR3s include the opening cysteine and the closing phenylalanine or tryptophan. Fields, in order: clone size, V gene, J gene, D gene, CDR3 protein, CDR3 DNA. A D gene is named only where the DNA matches it firmly. Not every row has a clone size; where given, it reads once, few, many or a size class.

>-|TRBV5-6|TRBJ1-6|-
CASSLTDNYNSPLHF
TGTGCCAGCAGCTTGACGGACAACTATAATTCACCCCTCCACTTT
>few|TRBV5-5|TRBJ2-5|-
CASSIYGGETQYF
TGTGCCAGCAGCATCTATGGCGGGGAGACCCAGTACTTC
>few|TRBV7-3|TRBJ2-7|-
CASSPTAGVPYEQYF
TGTGCCAGCAGTCCTACGGCAGGGGTACCCTACGAGCAGTACTTC
>few|TRBV20-1|TRBJ1-2|-
CSAEDSYYGYTF
TGCAGTGCTGAGGACAGCTACTATGGCTACACCTTC
>-|TRBV9|TRBJ2-1|-
CASSGLRDSSQMQFF
TGTGCCAGCAGCGGCCTCCGGGACTCCTCCCAGATGCAGTTCTTC
>-|TRBV7-2|TRBJ1-1|-
CASSLGTGREAFF
TGTGCCAGCAGCTTAGGCACAGGGAGAGAAGCTTTCTTT
>-|TRBV12-3/TRBV12-4|TRBJ1-2|-
CASSLSQGSYTF
TGTGCCAGCAGTTTATCACAGGGTAGCTACACCTTC
>-|TRBV29-1|TRBJ1-4|TRBD1
CSVRDSLATNEKLFF
TGCAGCGTTCGGGACAGCTTGGCAACTAATGAAAAACTGTTTTTT
>-|TRBV5-1|TRBJ1-6|-
CASSLQGRTGNSPLHF
TGCGCCAGCAGCTTGCAGGGGCGTACTGGTAATTCACCCCTCCACTTT
>few|TRBV20-1|TRBJ2-3|TRBD2
CSARPFRGADTQYF
TGCAGTGCTAGACCTTTCCGGGGGGCAGATACGCAGTATTTT
>many|TRBV12-3/TRBV12-4|TRBJ1-1|TRBD1
CASSRGQGGNTEAFF
TGTGCCAGCAGCCGGGGACAGGGAGGGAACACTGAAGCTTTCTTT
>many|TRBV5-5|TRBJ1-1|-
CASSLMGANTEAFF
TGTGCCAGCAGCTTGATGGGGGCAAACACTGAAGCTTTCTTT
>few|TRBV18|TRBJ2-1|-
CASSPGVNEQFF
TGTGCCAGCTCACCAGGGGTTAATGAGCAGTTCTTC
>-|TRBV2|TRBJ1-2|-
CASSEEGYTF
TGTGCCAGCAGTGAGGAGGGCTACACCTTC
>-|TRBV7-2|TRBJ2-3|TRBD2
CASSLAAGRNTRYF
TGTGCCAGCAGCTTGGCAGCGGGGAGGAATACGCGGTATTTT
>-|TRBV18|TRBJ1-5|-
CASSQDTGTVSNQPQHF
TGTGCCAGCTCCCAAGACACCGGGACGGTAAGCAATCAGCCCCAGCATTTT
>few|TRBV2|TRBJ2-7|TRBD2
CASSRLATSYEQYF
TGTGCCAGCAGTAGACTAGCGACCTCCTACGAGCAGTACTTC
>-|TRBV6-6|TRBJ1-5|-
CASNRDGDQPQHF
TGTGCCAGCAACCGGGACGGGGATCAGCCCCAGCATTTT
>-|TRBV24-1|TRBJ2-2|-
CATSDLSGTNTGELFF
TGTGCCACCAGTGATTTGAGTGGGACCAACACCGGGGAGCTGTTTTTT
>-|TRBV12-3/TRBV12-4|TRBJ2-3|-
CASSFPGSTDTQYF
TGTGCCAGCAGTTTTCCAGGCAGCACAGATACGCAGTATTTT
>few|TRBV9|TRBJ1-1|TRBD1
CASTQQGEGTEAFF
TGTGCCAGCACCCAACAGGGGGAGGGGACTGAAGCTTTCTTT
>-|TRBV24-1|TRBJ2-3|TRBD1
CATSDSGQPNTQYF
TGTGCCACCAGTGATTCGGGACAGCCTAATACGCAGTATTTT
>few|TRBV27|TRBJ1-2|TRBD1
CASSRGQGVGGYTF
TGTGCCAGCAGTAGGGGACAGGGGGTTGGAGGCTACACCTTC
>few|TRBV7-9|TRBJ2-3|-
CASSWWGPSEGTDTQYF
TGTGCCAGCAGCTGGTGGGGGCCCTCAGAGGGCACAGATACGCAGTATTTT
>few|TRBV5-1|TRBJ2-5|TRBD1
CASSPPGQGRGETQYF
TGCGCCAGCAGCCCGCCGGGACAGGGAAGGGGAGAGACCCAGTACTTC
>-|TRBV5-1|TRBJ1-1|-
CASSLGGRTVTFF
TGCGCCAGCAGCTTGGGGGGGCGGACAGTAACTTTCTTT
>few|TRBV7-2|TRBJ1-6|TRBD1
CASSYLDRGHSPLHF
TGTGCCAGCAGCTATCTGGACAGGGGCCATTCACCCCTCCACTTT
>-|TRBV5-1|TRBJ2-1|TRBD1
CASSVTGEQFF
TGCGCCAGCAGCGTGACAGGGGAGCAGTTCTTC
>-|TRBV4-2|TRBJ2-3|-
CASARDPGGTDTQYF
TGTGCCAGCGCTCGAGATCCAGGGGGCACAGATACGCAGTATTTT
>-|TRBV5-1|TRBJ1-1|-
CASSPGTEDSEAFF
TGCGCCAGCAGCCCCGGGACGGAAGACTCTGAAGCTTTCTTT
>-|TRBV12-3/TRBV12-4|TRBJ2-3|TRBD1
CASSFMGQGMRADTQYF
TGTGCCAGCAGTTTCATGGGACAGGGGATGAGGGCAGATACGCAGTATTTT
>few|TRBV5-1|TRBJ2-5|TRBD1
CASSLADRGMQETQYF
TGCGCCAGCAGCTTGGCGGACAGGGGAATGCAGGAGACCCAGTACTTC
>-|TRBV6-6|TRBJ1-5|-
CASSTPFGQGSNQPQHF
TGTGCCAGCAGCACCCCCTTCGGGCAGGGTAGCAATCAGCCCCAGCATTTT